Listed below are T cell receptor beta chains from one sample, sequenced in a study of blood T cell repertoires in COVID-19. The repertoire was sequenced with immunoSEQ multiplex PCR; TCRdb's copy has only in-frame clones and lacks some. The top ten clones hold around 2.9% of a sample with fewer than 400,000 clones, around 84% of them seen once. Material: peripheral blood. These receptor sequences come from a human donor in a cohort sampled during active COVID-19. The CDR3 runs from the conserved cysteine through the conserved F or W. Fields, in order: D gene, CDR3 length, J gene, V gene, clone size, CDR3 DNA, CDR3 protein. D genes are given only for firm matches. A clone size is listed for some rows: how often the clone was seen (once, few, many), or a class if it is expanded.

D: TRBD2
length: 18
J: TRBJ2-1
V: TRBV25-1
size: NA
DNA: TGTGCCAGCAGTGAATATCGGGTAGCGGGGAGGGGAGAGGGTGAGCAGTTCTTC
CDR3: CASSEYRVAGRGEGEQFF

D: NA
length: 13
J: TRBJ1-1
V: TRBV24-1
size: NA
DNA: TGTGCCACCCAGCGGGGCTTGGGCGATGAAGCTTTCTTT
CDR3: CATQRGLGDEAFF

D: NA
length: 12
J: TRBJ1-2
V: TRBV19
size: NA
DNA: TGTGCCAGTAGTATGACAGTGGATGGCTACACCTTC
CDR3: CASSMTVDGYTF

D: NA
length: 14
J: TRBJ2-3
V: TRBV4-1
size: NA
DNA: TGCGCCAGCAGCCAAGAGTCGGGGTTCGATACGCAGTATTTT
CDR3: CASSQESGFDTQYF

D: TRBD2
length: 14
J: TRBJ2-3
V: TRBV19
size: NA
DNA: TGTGCCAGTAGTACCTCTAGCGGGGGGAATACGCAGTATTTT
CDR3: CASSTSSGGNTQYF

D: TRBD1
length: 20
J: TRBJ1-2
V: TRBV6-2/TRBV6-3
size: NA
DNA: TGTGCCAGCAGTTACTCTTTATCCGGGACAGGGGGCCTTTTCGGCTATGGCTACACCTTC
CDR3: CASSYSLSGTGGLFGYGYTF

D: TRBD1
length: 14
J: TRBJ1-2
V: TRBV15
size: NA
DNA: TGTGCCACCAGCAGGAACAGGGGGCCAGGAGGCTACACCTTC
CDR3: CATSRNRGPGGYTF

D: TRBD1
length: 16
J: TRBJ2-7
V: TRBV2
size: NA
DNA: TGTGCCAGCAGTGACAGCCCGGACAGGATCGCCTACGAGCAGTACTTC
CDR3: CASSDSPDRIAYEQYF

D: NA
length: 13
J: TRBJ1-6
V: TRBV5-8
size: NA
DNA: TGTGCCAGCAGCCATCGCGGGGATTCACCCCTCCACTTT
CDR3: CASSHRGDSPLHF

D: TRBD2
length: 15
J: TRBJ2-7
V: TRBV11-2
size: NA
DNA: TGTGCCAGCAGCCGGCCGGGGGGTTCGGTGGGCGAGCAGTACTTC
CDR3: CASSRPGGSVGEQYF

D: NA
length: 14
J: TRBJ1-4
V: TRBV3-1/TRBV3-2
size: NA
DNA: TGTGCCAGCAGCCAAGATTTCAGCGGAGGGAAACTGTTTTTT
CDR3: CASSQDFSGGKLFF

D: NA
length: 17
J: TRBJ2-5
V: TRBV14
size: NA
DNA: TGTGCCAGCAGCCAAGAGTCGTTAGCAAGCCTTACGGAGACCCAGTACTTC
CDR3: CASSQESLASLTETQYF

D: NA
length: 13
J: TRBJ1-5
V: TRBV5-5
size: NA
DNA: TGTGCCAGCAGCTTTACAGGCAATCAGCCCCAGCATTTT
CDR3: CASSFTGNQPQHF

D: NA
length: 16
J: TRBJ2-5
V: TRBV27
size: few
DNA: TGTGCCAGCAGTTTCATGAGACACCCGTACCAAGAGACCCAGTACTTC
CDR3: CASSFMRHPYQETQYF

D: TRBD2
length: 17
J: TRBJ2-3
V: TRBV9
size: NA
DNA: TGTGCCAGCAGCGTAGGAGCTAGCGGGAAAGGGACAGATACGCAGTATTTT
CDR3: CASSVGASGKGTDTQYF

D: NA
length: 13
J: TRBJ2-7
V: TRBV4-1
size: NA
DNA: TGCGCCAGCAGCCAAGTCTTCCTCTACGAGCAGTACTTC
CDR3: CASSQVFLYEQYF

D: NA
length: 14
J: TRBJ2-5
V: TRBV19
size: NA
DNA: TGTGCCAGTAGGCCCGGTATGTTCCAAGAGACCCAGTACTTC
CDR3: CASRPGMFQETQYF

D: TRBD1
length: 14
J: TRBJ2-7
V: TRBV6-4
size: NA
DNA: TGTGCCAGCCAAACCAGGGGGAGCTCCTACGAGCAGTACTTC
CDR3: CASQTRGSSYEQYF

D: NA
length: 14
J: TRBJ2-7
V: TRBV4-2
size: NA
DNA: TGTGCCAGCAGCCAAGAGTGGAGCTCCTACGAGCAGTACTTC
CDR3: CASSQEWSSYEQYF

D: NA
length: 16
J: TRBJ2-5
V: TRBV19
size: NA
DNA: TGTGCCAGTAGTATTTCAGCGGGTAGGGCTAAAGAGACCCAGTACTTC
CDR3: CASSISAGRAKETQYF

D: NA
length: 15
J: TRBJ2-5
V: TRBV6-1
size: NA
DNA: TGTGCCAGCGGTGAGGGCATAGGAAGGAAAGAGACCCAGTACTTC
CDR3: CASGEGIGRKETQYF

D: NA
length: 15
J: TRBJ1-5
V: TRBV28
size: NA
DNA: TGTGCCAGCAGTGCCCCTAGGTGGGGCAATCAGCCCCAGCATTTT
CDR3: CASSAPRWGNQPQHF

D: NA
length: 13
J: TRBJ2-5
V: TRBV5-1
size: NA
DNA: TGCGCCAGCAGCTTGGTTGCGTCGGAGACCCAGTACTTC
CDR3: CASSLVASETQYF

D: NA
length: 13
J: TRBJ2-1
V: TRBV7-3
size: NA
DNA: TGTGCCAGCAGCCATGCAGGTCACAATGAGCAGTTCTTC
CDR3: CASSHAGHNEQFF

D: NA
length: 14
J: TRBJ2-5
V: TRBV3-1/TRBV3-2
size: NA
DNA: TGTGCCAGCAGCCCACGACTAGTGGGGGAGACCCAGTACTTC
CDR3: CASSPRLVGETQYF

D: NA
length: 14
J: TRBJ1-5
V: TRBV2
size: once
DNA: TGTGCCAGCAGTCTAAACCAGGGATTTTCGCCCCAGCATTTT
CDR3: CASSLNQGFSPQHF

D: TRBD1
length: 17
J: TRBJ1-1
V: TRBV7-2
size: NA
DNA: TGTGCCAGCAGCATAGTAGGACAGGGCGGCGGTGGCACTGAAGCTTTCTTT
CDR3: CASSIVGQGGGGTEAFF

D: NA
length: 16
J: TRBJ2-7
V: TRBV10-2
size: NA
DNA: TGCGCCAGCAGTGAAGGCTCGGCCAGGCACCTCTACGAGCAGTACTTC
CDR3: CASSEGSARHLYEQYF

D: NA
length: 15
J: TRBJ2-7
V: TRBV7-2
size: NA
DNA: TGTGCCAGCAGCGATTGGGGGACTCGGGAAGACGAGCAGTACTTC
CDR3: CASSDWGTREDEQYF

D: NA
length: 13
J: TRBJ2-2
V: TRBV6-6
size: NA
DNA: TGTGCCAGCAGTCGATCTAGGGGGGGGGAGCTGTTTTTT
CDR3: CASSRSRGGELFF

D: NA
length: 16
J: TRBJ1-2
V: TRBV18
size: NA
DNA: TGTGCCAGCTCACCAACAGGGAATAAAGCTAACTATGGCTACACCTTC
CDR3: CASSPTGNKANYGYTF

D: NA
length: 15
J: TRBJ2-7
V: TRBV29-1
size: NA
DNA: TGCAGCGTTGAACTTGCGGAGGGTAACTTGTACGAGCAGTACTTC
CDR3: CSVELAEGNLYEQYF

D: TRBD1
length: 14
J: TRBJ1-2
V: TRBV10-3
size: NA
DNA: TGTGCCATCAGTACGGACAGGGCTTACTATGGCTACACCTTC
CDR3: CAISTDRAYYGYTF

D: NA
length: 12
J: TRBJ1-1
V: TRBV11-3
size: NA
DNA: TGTGCCAGCAGCCGGGGGAACACTGAAGCTTTCTTT
CDR3: CASSRGNTEAFF

D: NA
length: 14
J: TRBJ2-7
V: TRBV28
size: NA
DNA: TGTGCCAGCAGCCCCGGAGGGGACCTGTACGAGCAGTACTTC
CDR3: CASSPGGDLYEQYF

D: TRBD2
length: 16
J: TRBJ2-1
V: TRBV4-2
size: NA
DNA: TGTGCCAGCAGCCAAGTCCTGGCGGGAGTCAACAATGAGCAGTTCTTC
CDR3: CASSQVLAGVNNEQFF

D: NA
length: 15
J: TRBJ2-7
V: TRBV28
size: few
DNA: TGTGCCAGCAGTTCTGTGGTGGCAGGATCCTACGAGCAGTACTTC
CDR3: CASSSVVAGSYEQYF

D: NA
length: 15
J: TRBJ1-5
V: TRBV4-1
size: once
DNA: TGCGCCAGCAGCCAAGCCACTTCACTCAATCAGCCCCAGCATTTT
CDR3: CASSQATSLNQPQHF

D: TRBD2
length: 14
J: TRBJ2-3
V: TRBV10-3
size: NA
DNA: TGTGCCATCAGCGAGCGGGAGGCAACAGATACGCAGTATTTT
CDR3: CAISEREATDTQYF

D: NA
length: 14
J: TRBJ1-2
V: TRBV5-1
size: NA
DNA: TGCGCCAGCAGCTTGGATCCAGGATACTATGGCTACACCTTC
CDR3: CASSLDPGYYGYTF

D: NA
length: 15
J: TRBJ2-7
V: TRBV6-2/TRBV6-3
size: NA
DNA: TGTGCCAGCAGTTACGGCGGGGGCACGACCTACGAGCAGTACTTC
CDR3: CASSYGGGTTYEQYF

D: TRBD2
length: 14
J: TRBJ2-7
V: TRBV5-6
size: NA
DNA: TGTGCCAGCAGCCCTCGCCGGGGGGGAAACGAGCAGTACTTC
CDR3: CASSPRRGGNEQYF

D: NA
length: 13
J: TRBJ2-5
V: TRBV6-1
size: NA
DNA: TGTGCCAGCAGTGAGGAAGCGAAGGAGACCCAGTACTTC
CDR3: CASSEEAKETQYF

D: NA
length: 12
J: TRBJ1-4
V: TRBV3-1/TRBV3-2
size: NA
DNA: TGTGCCAGCAGCCAGTCAGGTGAAAAACTGTTTTTT
CDR3: CASSQSGEKLFF

D: NA
length: 15
J: TRBJ2-1
V: TRBV3-1/TRBV3-2
size: NA
DNA: TGTGCCAGCAGCCAAGCTAGGGGGTCGGGCAATGAGCAGTTCTTC
CDR3: CASSQARGSGNEQFF

D: TRBD1
length: 14
J: TRBJ1-5
V: TRBV19
size: once
DNA: TGTGCCAGTAGTAGCCCGACAGGGGTTGGGCCCCAGCATTTT
CDR3: CASSSPTGVGPQHF

D: TRBD1
length: 19
J: TRBJ1-2
V: TRBV4-1
size: few
DNA: TGCGCCAGCAGCCAAGAGAGAATAGGACAGGGCCATCGCCGGAATGGCTACACCTTC
CDR3: CASSQERIGQGHRRNGYTF

D: NA
length: 12
J: TRBJ2-1
V: TRBV11-3
size: NA
DNA: TGTGCCAGCAGCTCCCGACGGGGTGAGCAGTTCTTC
CDR3: CASSSRRGEQFF

D: TRBD1
length: 13
J: TRBJ1-1
V: TRBV19
size: NA
DNA: TGTGCCAGTAGTGGGAACAGGGGCACTGAAGCTTTCTTT
CDR3: CASSGNRGTEAFF

D: NA
length: 16
J: TRBJ2-2
V: TRBV11-2
size: NA
DNA: TGTGCCAGCAGCTTAGGGGCAGGGGCGAACACCGGGGAGCTGTTTTTT
CDR3: CASSLGAGANTGELFF

D: NA
length: 17
J: TRBJ1-1
V: TRBV19
size: NA
DNA: TGTGCCAGTAGTATAGTAGGGGATCCGTCAAGGAACACTGAAGCTTTCTTT
CDR3: CASSIVGDPSRNTEAFF

D: TRBD2
length: 14
J: TRBJ2-3
V: TRBV7-3
size: NA
DNA: TGTGCCAGCAGCTCCCGGGGGGGCACAGATACGCAGTATTTT
CDR3: CASSSRGGTDTQYF

D: NA
length: 13
J: TRBJ2-7
V: TRBV11-3
size: NA
DNA: TGTGCCAGCAGCTTAACAGGCCAGACCGCGCAGTACTTC
CDR3: CASSLTGQTAQYF

D: TRBD2
length: 15
J: TRBJ2-1
V: TRBV5-4
size: NA
DNA: TGTGCCAGCAGCCGGACTAGCGGGAGGGCCAATGAGCAGTTCTTC
CDR3: CASSRTSGRANEQFF